The next 25 T cell receptor beta chains were all read from a single sample in a study of blood T cell repertoires in COVID-19. Data came from immunoSEQ multiplex PCR; TCRdb stores just in-frame clones and leaves some out. The sample shows 250,000 to 300,000 clones, 91% of them seen only once. The sample taken for sequencing was peripheral blood. These receptors came from a woman in her 30s with COVID-19, enrolled during active disease.

This chain connects TRBV3-1 (or the pseudogene TRBV3-2) to TRBJ2-2; 8 bases agree with TRBD2. V gave up 3 bases and J gave up 5 bases; unmatched junction bases: 5. CDR3 length: 15 amino acids. Per germline, CDR1 LGHDT and CDR2 YNNKEL (reference sequence). For the CDR3, the DNA is TGTGCCAGCAGCCAGCGGGAGGTTCGTACCGGGGAGCTGTTTTTT. It yields the protein CASSQREVRTGELFF.

This chain uses TRBV5-1 with TRBJ1-1; no clear D. The CDR3 contains 15 residues. Deletions cut 0 bases from V and 1 base from J, with 10 bases between. The germline V gene encodes CDR1 SGHRS and CDR2 YFSETQ. The CDR3 spells CASSLVSAENTEAFF. CDR3 DNA sequence: TGCGCCAGCAGCTTGGTTTCTGCGGAGAACACTGAAGCTTTCTTT. Looking up the rest from reference TRBV5-1 and TRBJ1-1 gives the full variable domain: KAGVTQTPRYLIKTRGQQVTLSCSPISGHRSVSWYQQTPGQGLQFLFEYFSETQRNKGNFPGRFSGRQFSNSRSEMNVSTLELGDSALYLCASSLVSAENTEAFFGQGTRLTVV.

CDR3 nucleotides: TGTGCCAGCGAACCCAGGGTAAGACGGACATCTAACTATGGCTACACCTTC. Protein product: CASEPRVRRTSNYGYTF. The chain links TRBV28 to TRBJ1-2, with a tentative D call TRBD1 (5 bases). CDR1 and CDR2 (germline): MDHEN, SYDVKM. The CDR3 has 17 residues. V was shortened by 8 bases and J by 0 bases, with 22 bases between the two germline ends.

V and J are TRBV9 and TRBJ2-4; TRBD2 matches 10 bases. The CDR3 runs to 18 residues. Germline V gene lookup returns CDR1 SGDLS and CDR2 YYNGEE. Germline trimming cut 4 bases from V and 8 bases from J; bases unmatched to any gene: 18. CDR3 protein: CASSPQASGSYLGDIQYF. The CDR3, as DNA: TGTGCCAGCAGCCCTCAGGCTAGCGGGAGTTATTTAGGGGACATTCAGTACTTC.

V gene TRBV19 combines with J gene TRBJ2-1; 9 bases are a match to TRBD2. The CDR3 loop spans 16 amino acids. Germline CDR1 and CDR2: LNHDA and SQIVND (reference sequence). The V and J ends lost 2 bases and 2 bases, in that order; junction bases with no gene match: 4. CDR3 sequence reads: CASSIIAGGAYNEQFF. CDR3 coding DNA: TGTGCCAGTAGTATAATCGCGGGAGGGGCCTACAATGAGCAGTTCTTC.

The chain employs TRBV7-9 and TRBJ1-2; TRBD1 is a possible D gene (5 bases). With 4 bases removed from V and 2 bases from J, the gap between germline ends came to 17 bases. CDR1 SEHNR and CDR2 FQNEAQ come from the germline V gene (reference sequence). This CDR3 contains 16 residues. In DNA, the CDR3 is TGTGCCAGCAGCTCTTATCAGGGATCGTCGAACTATGGCTACACCTTC. Protein sequence: CASSSYQGSSNYGYTF.

A single count supports this clone. The CDR3 sequence: CASSSRGRATNEKLFF. The CDR3 region has the DNA TGTGCCAGTAGTTCCCGAGGGAGGGCAACTAATGAAAAACTGTTTTTT. J is TRBJ1-4 and V is TRBV19; D ambiguous. CDR3 size: 16 residues. Trimming took 5 bases from V and 0 from J, leaving 13 bases between them. CDR1 is LNHDA, CDR2 SQIVND, per germline (reference sequence).

The V gene is TRBV19, the J gene TRBJ1-2; 7 positions agree with TRBD1. CDR3 length: 14 residues. J lost 2 bases, V lost 4 bases, and 4 bases had no gene match. Germline CDR1 and CDR2: LNHDA and SQIVND (reference sequence). CDR3 in amino acids: CASSTDRANYGYTF. CDR3 DNA: TGTGCCAGTAGTACTGACAGGGCCAACTATGGCTACACCTTC.

The V call is TRBV15, the J call TRBJ1-2; 7 nucleotides agree with TRBD1. The V gene end was trimmed by 0 bases and the J gene end by 5 bases; junction bases not matched to a gene: 15. The CDR3 length is 18 residues. CDR1 LNHNV and CDR2 YYDKDF come from the germline V gene (reference sequence). The CDR3: CATSRDPGTARPPYGYTF. The CDR3 bases are TGTGCCACCAGCAGAGACCCGGGGACAGCGCGCCCGCCTTATGGCTACACCTTC.

This chain links TRBV19 with TRBJ1-1; 8 nucleotides align to TRBD1. Germline V gene lookup returns CDR1 LNHDA and CDR2 SQIVND (reference sequence). V gave up 6 bases and J gave up 1 base; unmatched junction bases: 7. This CDR3 spans 15 amino acids. The CDR3 DNA is TGTGCCAGTAGCGCACGGACAGGGAAGAACACTGAAGCTTTCTTT. This encodes CASSARTGKNTEAFF. The complete variable domain, with remaining parts taken from reference TRBV19 and TRBJ1-1, reads DGGITQSPKYLFRKEGQNVTLSCEQNLNHDAMYWYRQDPGQGLRLIYYSQIVNDFQKGDIAEGYSVSREKKESFPLTVTSAQKNPTAFYLCASSARTGKNTEAFFGQGTRLTVV.

The J gene is TRBJ1-1, the V gene TRBV6-5, with TRBD1 identical over 7 bases. After removal of 7 bases from V and 0 bases from J, the junction contained 8 bases not matched to a gene. Germline loops: CDR1 MNHEY, CDR2 SVGAGI. There are 15 residues in the CDR3. CDR3 coding DNA: TGTGCCAGCACGAATCGGGACAGTCTGAACACTGAAGCTTTCTTT. Amino acid sequence: CASTNRDSLNTEAFF.

The CDR3 loop is CASSLVSGTGVGGELFF. The CDR3 DNA reads TGCGCCAGCAGCCTTGTCAGCGGGACAGGCGTCGGCGGGGAGCTGTTTTTT. The chain links TRBV4-1 to TRBJ2-2, with D possibly TRBD1 on 8 matching bases. CDR3 length: 17 amino acids. Germline values: CDR1 MGHRA, CDR2 YSYEKL. V was cut by 4 bases and J by 7 bases, with 22 bases left in between.

V is TRBV4-1 and J is TRBJ1-2; tentative D call: TRBD1 (5 bases). CDR3 length equals 15 residues. Germline V CDR1 and CDR2: MGHRA, YSYEKL. The V and J ends lost 0 bases and 5 bases respectively, with 13 bases between them. CDR3 sequence (DNA): TGCGCCAGCAGCCAAGAAGGGGCTTTAACTTATGGCTACACCTTC. Residues: CASSQEGALTYGYTF.

The chain joins TRBV6-6 to TRBJ2-7; the D gene is possibly TRBD2 (6 bases). The CDR3 runs 17 residues. The V gene lost 5 bases and the J gene lost 1 base, with 21 bases spanning the gap. Germline V gene data show CDR1 as MNHNY and CDR2 as SVGAGI (reference sequence). The CDR3: CASSHAGRASSSYEQYF. CDR3 in DNA: TGTGCCAGCAGTCACGCGGGAAGGGCGTCCTCTTCCTACGAGCAGTACTTC.

The chain joins TRBV15 to TRBJ2-5, with D perhaps matching TRBD1 (6 bases). Germline CDR1 LNHNV, CDR2 YYDKDF (reference sequence). Trimming cost V 0 bases and J 4 bases, with 12 bases left between them. This CDR3 contains 15 residues. CDR3 region: CATSRDGQTGETQYF. CDR3 coding DNA: TGTGCCACCAGCAGAGATGGACAGACGGGAGAGACCCAGTACTTC.

The V and J genes are TRBV11-3 and TRBJ2-7; weak D call: TRBD2 (5 bases). In germline, CDR1 is SGHNT, CDR2 YENEEA. V lost 5 bases to trimming and J lost 6 bases, with 17 bases between them. This CDR3 contains 14 residues. The CDR3 DNA is TGTGCCAGCAGCGCGGACTTCTACTATTTCGAGCAGTACTTC. Its translation: CASSADFYYFEQYF.

The chain recombines TRBV27 with TRBJ2-7; TRBD2 is a possible D gene (5 bases). Germline-derived CDR1 and CDR2 are MNHEY and SMNVEV (reference sequence). This CDR3 comprises 15 residues. V lost 4 bases and J lost 2, with 15 bases in between. CDR3 sequence: CASSSVTREPYEQYF. The CDR3 bases are TGTGCCAGCAGTTCTGTAACTCGGGAACCCTACGAGCAGTACTTC.

The chain has TRBV5-1 and TRBJ2-3; TRBD2 aligns across 10 bases. Unmatched junction bases numbered 2, after V lost 4 bases and J lost 0 bases. This CDR3 has 15 residues. Germline assignment: CDR1 SGHRS and CDR2 YFSETQ. CDR3 sequence reads: CASSLTSGSTDTQYF. As DNA, the CDR3 is TGCGCCAGCAGCCTGACTAGCGGGAGCACAGATACGCAGTATTTT.

CDR3 sequence (DNA): TGTGCCAGTAGTTGGCCGAACACTGAAGCTTTCTTT. It translates to CASSWPNTEAFF. This chain connects TRBV19 to TRBJ1-1, with D unresolved. The CDR3 runs to 12 residues. The germline V gene has CDR1 LNHDA and CDR2 SQIVND (reference sequence). V dropped 5 bases and J dropped 1 base, with 5 bases sitting between them.

The chain uses TRBV5-4 and TRBJ2-1, with 10 bases aligning to TRBD2. Germline CDR1 and CDR2: SGHNT and YYREEE (reference sequence). J was trimmed by 8 bases and V by 2 bases; bases with no gene match: 7. The CDR3 covers 15 residues. CDR3 sequence: CASSLLGLAGDEQFF. The CDR3 coding sequence is TGTGCCAGCAGCTTATTGGGCCTAGCGGGAGATGAGCAGTTCTTC.

V is TRBV6-5 and J is TRBJ1-1; 8 positions agree with TRBD1. J was trimmed by 4 bases and V by 6 bases; bases with no gene match: 7. This CDR3 is 14 amino acids long. Germline V gene lookup returns CDR1 MNHEY and CDR2 SVGAGI. CDR3 protein: CASRLQGGSTEAFF. Here the CDR3 DNA reads TGTGCCAGCAGATTACAGGGGGGGAGCACTGAAGCTTTCTTT.

The chain is built from TRBV3-1 (or the pseudogene TRBV3-2) and TRBJ2-7; 8 bases agree with TRBD2. The trim removed 5 bases at V and 3 bases at J, leaving 12 bases unmatched. The CDR3 is 16 amino acids. Germline lookup yields CDR1 LGHDT and CDR2 YNNKEL (reference sequence). The CDR3 loop is CASSEDGAGGYYEQYF. The CDR3 DNA reads TGTGCCAGCAGCGAGGACGGGGCGGGAGGCTACTACGAGCAGTACTTC.

This chain connects TRBV29-1 to TRBJ2-2, with 9 bases that match TRBD2. Per the germline V gene, CDR1 is SQVTM and CDR2 is ANQGSEA. J gave up 3 bases and V 4 bases, and 6 bases lay outside the gene matches. This CDR3 comprises 15 residues. In DNA, the CDR3 is TGCAGCGTTGTAAATGCGGGAGGGGACACCGGGGAGCTGTTTTTT. Translated: CSVVNAGGDTGELFF.

The V call is TRBV19, the J call TRBJ1-4, with D possibly being TRBD1 (5 bases). CDR1 is LNHDA and CDR2 is SQIVND in the germline V gene (reference sequence). The CDR3 covers 16 residues. V was trimmed by 4 bases and J by 0 bases, leaving 12 bases between them. CDR3 sequence (DNA): TGTGCCAGTAGTAGGATAACAGGCGCAACTAATGAAAAACTGTTTTTT. This translates into CASSRITGATNEKLFF.

The chain couples TRBV5-1 to TRBJ1-3, with 8 bases fitting TRBD1. Germline V gene sequence: CDR1 SGHRS, CDR2 YFSETQ. This CDR3 is built from 14 residues. V lost 4 bases and J lost 4; bases outside the gene matches: 4. The CDR3 DNA sequence: TGCGCCAGCAGCGCGACAGGGGACGGAAACACCATATATTTT. Amino acid sequence: CASSATGDGNTIYF. The entire variable domain, with the rest obtained from reference TRBV5-1 and TRBJ1-3, is as follows: KAGVTQTPRYLIKTRGQQVTLSCSPISGHRSVSWYQQTPGQGLQFLFEYFSETQRNKGNFPGRFSGRQFSNSRSEMNVSTLELGDSALYLCASSATGDGNTIYFGEGSWLTVV.